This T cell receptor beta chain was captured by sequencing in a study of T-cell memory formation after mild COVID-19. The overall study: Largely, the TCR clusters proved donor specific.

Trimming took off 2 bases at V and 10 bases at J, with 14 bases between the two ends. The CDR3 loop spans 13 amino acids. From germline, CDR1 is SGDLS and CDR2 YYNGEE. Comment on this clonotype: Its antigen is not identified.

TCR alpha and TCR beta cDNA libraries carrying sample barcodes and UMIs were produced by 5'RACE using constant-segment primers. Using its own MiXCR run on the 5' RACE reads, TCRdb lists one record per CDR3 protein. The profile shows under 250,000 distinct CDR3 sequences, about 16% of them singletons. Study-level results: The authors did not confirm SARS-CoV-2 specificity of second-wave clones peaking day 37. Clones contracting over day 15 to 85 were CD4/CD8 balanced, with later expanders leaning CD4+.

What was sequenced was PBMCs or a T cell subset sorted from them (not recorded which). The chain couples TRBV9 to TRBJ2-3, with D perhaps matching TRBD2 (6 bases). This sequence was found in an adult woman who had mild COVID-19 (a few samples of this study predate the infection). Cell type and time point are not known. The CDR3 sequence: CASSVLEGYPQYF. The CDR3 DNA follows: TGTGCCAGCAGCGTGTTGGAGGGGTATCCGCAGTATTTT.